This T cell receptor beta chain emerged from a study of blood T cell repertoires in COVID-19. Across the study: COVID-19 samples, acute and convalescent, were from the United States, Italy and Spain. T cells, B-cell-depleted T cells, or PBMCs supplied cDNA or gDNA.

Assay used: immunoSEQ multiplex PCR; TCRdb lists only in-frame clones, some missing. This repertoire shows more than 65,000 clones, 87% found once; its top ten account for roughly 6.8%. Germline assignment: CDR1 GTSNPN and CDR2 SVGIG (reference sequence). The CDR3 is made up of 12 amino acids. The germline V and J ends were trimmed by 1 base and 7 bases, with 5 bases remaining between them. As regards this clone: The sample carries other DNA sequences with the same CDR3.

The sample taken for sequencing was peripheral blood. The chain links TRBV30 to TRBJ1-6; D ambiguous. The clonotype was recovered from a woman between 50 and 59 years old with acute or convalescent COVID-19. CDR3 amino acids: CAWSAGNSPLHF. The CDR3 bases are TGTGCCTGGAGTGCCGGGAATTCACCCCTCCACTTT.